The T cell receptor beta chain described here comes from a study of blood T cell repertoires in COVID-19. Overall study context: Spain, Italy and the United States supplied samples that represented acute and convalescent COVID-19.

The V gene's germline CDR1 is MNHEY and CDR2 SVGEGT. CDR3 length: 15 residues. The J segment lost 4 bases and the V segment lost 5 bases, leaving 7 bases of the junction unmatched. Produced via immunoSEQ multiplex PCR; TCRdb's table is partial and in-frame only. The table includes roughly 29,000 clones, approximately 84% detected once. The genes are TRBV6-2 or TRBV6-3 and TRBJ1-5; TRBD1 agrees at 8 bases. The sequenced sample consisted of peripheral blood. This receptor was identified in a man older than 75 with active COVID-19. CDR3 loop: CASSPGQGWNQPQHF. CDR3 sequence (DNA): TGTGCCAGCAGTCCCGGACAGGGTTGGAATCAGCCCCAGCATTTT.